The 4 T cell receptor beta chains reported below all come from one sample, sequenced in a study of blood T cell repertoires in COVID-19. Sequencing was performed with immunoSEQ multiplex PCR; in TCRdb, only in-frame clones are kept and a portion is missing. Of around 190,000 clones in the sample, around 83% were seen once. Sequences were obtained from peripheral blood. The receptors shown here come from a woman aged 60-70 years with acute or convalescent COVID-19.

This rearrangement joins TRBV4-2 to TRBJ1-6; 9 positions agree with TRBD1. The CDR3 covers 17 residues. From germline, CDR1 is LGHNA and CDR2 YNFKEQ. V lost 4 bases and J lost 0; bases outside the gene matches: 4. CDR3 bases: TGTGCCAGCAGCCCCGGGACAGGGAGCTCCTATAATTCACCCCTCCACTTT. It is translated as CASSPGTGSSYNSPLHF.

V gene TRBV5-1 combines with J gene TRBJ1-4; tentative D call: TRBD1 (5 bases). The CDR3 is 15 amino acids. V was pared by 0 bases and J by 7 bases, with 13 bases between. Germline CDR1 and CDR2: SGHRS and YFSETQ. CDR3 DNA sequence: TGCGCCAGCAGCTTGGAGGCAACAGGTGCTGAAAAACTGTTTTTT. Translation gives CASSLEATGAEKLFF.

This chain connects TRBV2 to TRBJ2-2; 7 bases match TRBD2. The CDR3 loop spans 14 amino acids. Per the germline V gene, CDR1 is SNHLY and CDR2 is FYNNEI. J gave up 1 base and V 7 bases, and 3 bases lay outside the gene matches. The CDR3 sequence: CASMIAGNTGELFF. The CDR3 nucleotides read TGTGCCAGCATGATAGCGGGGAACACCGGGGAGCTGTTTTTT.

The chain has TRBV29-1 and TRBJ2-6; 8 bases fit TRBD2. V trimming: 4 bases; J trimming: 2 bases; junction bases outside the gene matches: 4. The germline V gene has CDR1 SQVTM and CDR2 ANQGSEA. CDR3 length equals 15 residues. The CDR3 reads CSVGAGGAGANVLTF. The CDR3 coding sequence is TGCAGCGTTGGGGCGGGGGGCGCTGGGGCCAACGTCCTGACTTTC.